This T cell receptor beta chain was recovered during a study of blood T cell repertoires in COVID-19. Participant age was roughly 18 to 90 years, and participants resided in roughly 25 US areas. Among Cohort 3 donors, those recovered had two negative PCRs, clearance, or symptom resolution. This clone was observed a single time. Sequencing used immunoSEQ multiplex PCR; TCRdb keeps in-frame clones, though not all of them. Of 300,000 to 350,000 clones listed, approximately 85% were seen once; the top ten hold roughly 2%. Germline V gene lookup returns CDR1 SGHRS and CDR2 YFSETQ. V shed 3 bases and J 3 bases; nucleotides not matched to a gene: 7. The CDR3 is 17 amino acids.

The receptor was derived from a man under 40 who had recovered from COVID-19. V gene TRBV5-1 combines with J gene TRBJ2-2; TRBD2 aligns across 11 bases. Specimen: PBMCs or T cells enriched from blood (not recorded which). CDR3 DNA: TGCGCCAGCAGCTCAACGAAACTAGCGGGGGACACCGGGGAGCTGTTTTTT. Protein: CASSSTKLAGDTGELFF.